This T cell receptor (beta chain) came from a study of cytomegalovirus exposure and HLA in healthy donors. Study results and caveats: Immune exposure information comprised only CMV serostatus.

Primers for the PCR totalled 60 Vbeta and 13 Jbeta. Profiling relied on immunoSEQ multiplex PCR, and the TCRdb table lists in-frame clones only, not all of them. The sample features 100,000 to 150,000 clones, with over 1.5% in its top ten. In the case of this clone: The antigen is undetermined.

Between the trimmed V and J ends, which lost 5 bases and 5 bases, there was a span of 16 bases. CDR3 length: 15 amino acids. CDR1 is SEHNR, CDR2 FQNEAQ, per germline (reference sequence). Sequences were obtained from PBMCs. This chain joins TRBV7-9 and TRBJ1-5; D is unclear. This clonotype was obtained from a man aged 18 to 30 in good health and CMV-seronegative. CDR3 coding DNA: TGTGCCAGCAGCCGCGGGGAGGGTATCGATCAGCCCCAGCATTTT. Protein product: CASSRGEGIDQPQHF.